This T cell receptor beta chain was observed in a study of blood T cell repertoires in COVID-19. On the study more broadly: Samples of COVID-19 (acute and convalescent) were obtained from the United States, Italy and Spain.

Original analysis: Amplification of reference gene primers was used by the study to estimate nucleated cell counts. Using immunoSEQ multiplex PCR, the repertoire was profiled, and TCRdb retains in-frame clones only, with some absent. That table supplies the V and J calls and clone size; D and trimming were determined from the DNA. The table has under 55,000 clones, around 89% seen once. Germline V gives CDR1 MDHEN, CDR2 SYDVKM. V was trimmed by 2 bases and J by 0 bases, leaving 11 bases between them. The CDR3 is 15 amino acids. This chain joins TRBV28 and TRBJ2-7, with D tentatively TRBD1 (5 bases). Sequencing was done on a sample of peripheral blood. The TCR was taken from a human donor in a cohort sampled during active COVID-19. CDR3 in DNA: TGTGCCAGCAGTTTACGGACAAGGACCTCCTACGAGCAGTACTTC. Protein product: CASSLRTRTSYEQYF.